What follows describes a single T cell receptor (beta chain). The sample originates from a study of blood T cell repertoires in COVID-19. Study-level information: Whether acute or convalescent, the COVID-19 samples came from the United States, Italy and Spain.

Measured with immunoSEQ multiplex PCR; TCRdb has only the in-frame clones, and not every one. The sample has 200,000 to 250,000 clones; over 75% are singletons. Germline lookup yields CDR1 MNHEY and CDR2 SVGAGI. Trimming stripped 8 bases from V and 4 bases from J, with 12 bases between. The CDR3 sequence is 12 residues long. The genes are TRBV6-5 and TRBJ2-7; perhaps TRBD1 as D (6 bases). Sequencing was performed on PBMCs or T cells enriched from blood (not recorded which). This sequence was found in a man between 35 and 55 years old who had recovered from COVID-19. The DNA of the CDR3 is TGTGCCAGCCTATCGCAGGGGTACGAGCAGTACTTC. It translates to CASLSQGYEQYF.